These 11 T cell receptor beta chains share one sample of origin, sequenced in a study of OX40 agonist ivuxolimab in advanced cancers. TCRdb's copy holds only in-frame clones and misses some; the assay was immunoSEQ multiplex PCR. The sample has 45,000 to 65,000 clones, over 80% seen once; the top ten hold over 1.5%. The material was CD4+ or CD8+ T cells sorted from blood, obtained in a trial of the OX40 agonist ivuxolimab. The receptors shown here come from an adult with an advanced solid tumor such as melanoma, head and neck, liver or kidney cancer.

The count of this clone is one. The J gene is TRBJ1-2, the V gene TRBV7-2; D may be TRBD1 (6 bases). V was shortened by 0 bases and J by 8 bases, with 16 bases between the two germline ends. This CDR3 contains 15 residues. CDR1 is SGHTA, CDR2 FQGNSA, per germline. CDR3 residues: CASSLATGGLKGYTF. For the CDR3, the DNA is TGTGCCAGCAGCTTAGCGACAGGCGGACTAAAGGGCTACACCTTC.

The chain uses TRBV11-2 and TRBJ1-5, with TRBD1 identical over 10 bases. This CDR3 contains 16 residues. V was pared by 2 bases and J by 4 bases, with 5 bases of the junction left unmatched. Germline CDR1 and CDR2: SGHAT and FQNNGV. The DNA of the CDR3 is TGTGCCAGCAGCTTATATGGGACAGGGGATAATCAGCCCCAGCATTTT. This codes for CASSLYGTGDNQPQHF.

The gene calls are TRBV4-2 and TRBJ2-1; 16 bases fit TRBD2. Germline V CDR1 and CDR2: LGHNA, YNFKEQ. The CDR3 consists of 20 residues. The V and J ends lost 0 bases and 4 bases, in that order; junction bases with no gene match: 9. CDR3: CASSQDGTSGGAVAYNEQFF. CDR3 bases: TGTGCCAGCAGCCAAGATGGGACTAGCGGGGGGGCCGTGGCTTACAATGAGCAGTTCTTC.

The chain has TRBV6-4 and TRBJ1-1; D is possibly TRBD1 (6 bases). Germline values: CDR1 MRHNA, CDR2 SNTAGT. The CDR3 loop spans 15 amino acids. Deletions cut 2 bases from V and 2 bases from J, with 12 bases between. The chain's CDR3 is CASSDRDISNTEAFF. The CDR3 DNA sequence: TGTGCCAGCAGTGACAGGGACATATCAAACACTGAAGCTTTCTTT.

The J gene is TRBJ1-2, the V gene TRBV15, with D possibly matching TRBD1 (6 bases). Germline-derived CDR1 and CDR2 are LNHNV and YYDKDF (reference sequence). The CDR3 has 15 amino acids. V was pared by 0 bases and J by 3 bases, with 11 bases between. The CDR3 nucleotides are TGTGCCACCAGCAGAGAGGGCAGGGGAGACTATGGCTACACCTTC. Its translation is CATSREGRGDYGYTF.

This clone has a single count. The chain employs TRBV27 and TRBJ1-6; D gene uncertain. The CDR3 loop spans 14 amino acids. V was trimmed by 2 bases and J by 9 bases, leaving 11 bases between them. Per the germline V gene, CDR1 is MNHEY and CDR2 is SMNVEV (reference sequence). CDR3 in amino acids: CASSLREGTSPLHF. The CDR3 DNA reads TGTGCCAGCAGTTTACGGGAGGGTACTTCACCCCTCCACTTT.

This clone is a singleton in its sample. The V gene is TRBV27, the J gene TRBJ2-5; no clear D. Germline values: CDR1 MNHEY, CDR2 SMNVEV (reference sequence). V lost 5 bases, J lost 5 bases, and 18 bases lay in between. The CDR3 length is 15 residues. This CDR3 reads CASSPLTGIGETQYF. For the CDR3, the DNA is TGTGCCAGCAGTCCCCTGACTGGGATCGGGGAGACCCAGTACTTC.

The chain uses TRBV27 and TRBJ1-4; possibly TRBD1 for D (5 bases). From germline, CDR1 is MNHEY and CDR2 SMNVEV (reference sequence). Trimming took off 3 bases at V and 8 bases at J, with 16 bases between the two ends. CDR3 length: 15 amino acids. The CDR3 region has the DNA TGTGCCAGCAGTTTTTGGGGTGAGGGGTCAGAAAAACTGTTTTTT. It translates to CASSFWGEGSEKLFF.

The V and J genes are TRBV5-1 and TRBJ1-6; tentative D call: TRBD1 (5 bases). The CDR3 consists of 15 residues. Trimming cost V 0 bases and J 9 bases, with 13 bases left between them. The V gene's germline CDR1 is SGHRS and CDR2 YFSETQ. CDR3 loop: CASSLEVGGTSPLHF. In DNA, the CDR3 is TGCGCCAGCAGCTTGGAGGTTGGGGGGACTTCACCCCTCCACTTT.

The CDR3 bases are TGTGCCACCAGCAGAGTGCCCAATGAGCAGTTCTTC. Its protein product is CATSRVPNEQFF. The chain is built from TRBV15 and TRBJ2-1; D call uncertain. This CDR3 has 12 residues. Looked up from germline, CDR1 is LNHNV and CDR2 is YYDKDF (reference sequence). Trimming stripped 1 base from V and 6 bases from J, with 4 bases between.

The CDR3 protein is CASSQGEGTNEAFF. The CDR3 nucleotides are TGTGCCAGCAGCCAAGGGGAGGGGACGAATGAAGCTTTCTTT. The chain is built from TRBV4-2 and TRBJ1-1, with D possibly matching TRBD1 (5 bases). The CDR3 length is 14 residues. The V end lost 1 base, the J end lost 7 bases, and 13 bases lay between the germline ends. CDR1 and CDR2 from the germline V gene are LGHNA and YNFKEQ.